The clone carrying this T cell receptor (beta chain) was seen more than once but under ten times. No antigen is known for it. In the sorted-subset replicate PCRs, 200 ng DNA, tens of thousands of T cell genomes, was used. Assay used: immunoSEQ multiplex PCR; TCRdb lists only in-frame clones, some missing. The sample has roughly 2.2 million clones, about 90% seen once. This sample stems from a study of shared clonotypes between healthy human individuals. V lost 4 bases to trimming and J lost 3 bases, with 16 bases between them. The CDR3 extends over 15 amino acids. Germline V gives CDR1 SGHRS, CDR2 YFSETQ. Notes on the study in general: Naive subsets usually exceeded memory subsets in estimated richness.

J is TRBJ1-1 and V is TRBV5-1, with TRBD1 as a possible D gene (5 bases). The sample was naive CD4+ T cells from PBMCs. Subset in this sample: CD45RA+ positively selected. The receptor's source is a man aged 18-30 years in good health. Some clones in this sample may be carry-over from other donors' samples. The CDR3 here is CASSPQGGDYTEAFF. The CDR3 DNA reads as TGCGCCAGCAGCCCCCAGGGAGGGGACTACACTGAAGCTTTCTTT.